These 26 T cell receptor beta chains originate from one sample sequenced in a study of blood T cell repertoires in COVID-19. TCRdb's copy holds only in-frame clones and misses some; the assay was immunoSEQ multiplex PCR. The data show around 200,000 clones, around 80% seen once. The sample comprised peripheral blood. Source of these receptors: a human donor in a cohort sampled during active COVID-19.

V is TRBV18 and J is TRBJ1-1; TRBD1 aligns across 10 bases. The germline CDR1 and CDR2 sequences are KGHSH and LQKENI. The CDR3 covers 17 residues. V was pared by 2 bases and J by 1 base, with 7 bases of the junction left unmatched. Here the CDR3 reads CASSPLGTGAKNTEAFF. In nucleotides, the CDR3 is TGTGCCAGCTCACCATTGGGGACAGGGGCTAAGAACACTGAAGCTTTCTTT.

V and J are TRBV14 and TRBJ2-7; D is possibly TRBD2 (5 bases). Germline V gene lookup returns CDR1 SGHDN and CDR2 FVKESK. V was clipped by 1 base and J by 6 bases, with 16 bases between them. This CDR3 region has 15 residues. CDR3: CASSQGVSGIGEQYF. The CDR3 DNA follows: TGTGCCAGCAGCCAAGGGGTCTCGGGGATCGGCGAGCAGTACTTC.

The chain is built from TRBV4-3 and TRBJ2-3; D is possibly TRBD2 (7 bases). This CDR3 contains 20 residues. The germline V gene has CDR1 LGHNA and CDR2 YSLEER. The V and J ends lost 0 bases and 1 base respectively, with 23 bases between them. This chain's CDR3 is CASSQDARGGWLAGTDTQYF. The CDR3 region has the DNA TGCGCCAGCAGCCAAGATGCCAGAGGGGGGTGGCTAGCGGGCACAGATACGCAGTATTTT.

The chain combines TRBV11-2 with TRBJ1-1, with D maybe TRBD1 (6 bases). The CDR3 is made up of 14 amino acids. V gave up 1 base and J gave up 8 bases, with 14 bases separating them. Germline V gives CDR1 SGHAT, CDR2 FQNNGV. CDR3 bases: TGTGCCAGCAGCTTAGCGCGGGGGGCCGGGGAAGCTTTCTTT. This sequence encodes CASSLARGAGEAFF.

The J gene is TRBJ2-1, the V gene TRBV19; TRBD2 matches 8 bases. Germline V gene sequence: CDR1 LNHDA, CDR2 SQIVND (reference sequence). V gave up 5 bases and J gave up 4 bases; unmatched junction bases: 16. This CDR3 region has 18 residues. CDR3 region: CASSRYLAPGLVYNEQFF. CDR3 in DNA: TGTGCCAGTAGTCGATATCTGGCCCCGGGACTAGTTTACAATGAGCAGTTCTTC.

This rearrangement joins TRBV6-2 or TRBV6-3 to TRBJ2-7, with 14 nucleotides matching TRBD2. The length of the CDR3 is 15 residues. Losses at the gene ends were 5 bases for V and 6 bases for J; bases not matched to a gene: 6. Germline CDR1 and CDR2: MNHEY and SVGEGT. CDR3 residues: CASSPLGTSGSEQYF. DNA of the CDR3: TGTGCCAGCAGTCCCCTAGGGACTAGCGGGAGCGAGCAGTACTTC.

The table lists this clone with a few counts. This chain connects TRBV6-4 to TRBJ2-1; D unclear. Germline V gene lookup returns CDR1 MRHNA and CDR2 SNTAGT. Trimming cost V 0 bases and J 4 bases, with 13 bases left between them. The CDR3 spans 16 residues. The CDR3 nucleotides are TGTGCCAGCAGTGACTCAATAAAACTCCCTTACAATGAGCAGTTCTTC. Encoded protein: CASSDSIKLPYNEQFF.

The chain is built from TRBV7-9 and TRBJ1-2; perhaps TRBD1 as D (6 bases). CDR1 and CDR2 from the germline V gene are SEHNR and FQNEAQ (reference sequence). With 5 bases removed from V and 0 bases from J, the gap between germline ends came to 22 bases. The CDR3 extends over 18 amino acids. DNA of the CDR3: TGTGCCAGCAGCGGTGATATGGGGAGGGGGTTACCTAACTATGGCTACACCTTC. Translated: CASSGDMGRGLPNYGYTF. The full variable domain, in which reference TRBV7-9 and TRBJ1-2 provide the parts outside the CDR3, is DTGVSQNPRHKITKRGQNVTFRCDPISEHNRLYWYRQTLGQGPEFLTYFQNEAQLEKSRLLSDRFSAERPKGSFSTLEIQRTEQGDSAMYLCASSGDMGRGLPNYGYTFGSGTRLTVV.

The chain links TRBV12-3 or TRBV12-4 to TRBJ2-6, with D possibly being TRBD2 (5 bases). V dropped 5 bases and J dropped 13 bases, with 9 bases sitting between them. CDR3 length: 11 amino acids. CDR3 bases: TGTGCCAGCAGTCACGGACTGGTCCTGACTTTC. Protein: CASSHGLVLTF.

V is TRBV28 and J is TRBJ1-1, with D perhaps matching TRBD1 (6 bases). V lost 5 bases to trimming and J lost 1 base, with 14 bases between them. The CDR3 contains 15 residues. CDR1 is MDHEN, CDR2 SYDVKM, per germline. CDR3 protein: CASSSSGEGNTEAFF. CDR3 nucleotides: TGTGCCAGCAGTAGCTCAGGGGAGGGGAACACTGAAGCTTTCTTT.

The chain is built from TRBV9 and TRBJ1-2; 8 nucleotides line up with TRBD1. The CDR3 loop spans 15 amino acids. V lost 4 bases to trimming and J lost 8 bases; unmatched junction nucleotides: 13. CDR1 is SGDLS and CDR2 is YYNGEE in the germline V gene. The chain's CDR3 is CASSTRGQGEGGYTF. CDR3 DNA sequence: TGTGCCAGCAGCACCCGCGGACAGGGTGAAGGAGGCTACACCTTC. The variable domain in full, completed from reference TRBV9 and TRBJ1-2, reads DSGVTQTPKHLITATGQRVTLRCSPRSGDLSVYWYQQSLDQGLQFLIQYYNGEERAKGNILERFSAQQFPDLHSELNLSSLELGDSALYFCASSTRGQGEGGYTFGSGTRLTVV.

The chain joins TRBV11-2 to TRBJ1-6; D not certain. V was pared by 0 bases and J by 0 bases, with 6 bases between. The CDR3 loop spans 16 amino acids. The germline V gene encodes CDR1 SGHAT and CDR2 FQNNGV. The CDR3 reads CASSLDTSSYNSPLHF. The CDR3 bases are TGTGCCAGCAGCTTAGACACGAGCTCCTATAATTCACCCCTCCACTTT.

V usage is TRBV6-2 or TRBV6-3 and J usage is TRBJ1-5; tentatively, D is TRBD1 (6 bases). The CDR3 contains 15 residues. CDR1 is MNHEY and CDR2 is SVGEGT in the germline V gene. V was shortened by 2 bases and J by 4 bases, with 12 bases between the two germline ends. The CDR3 spells CASSYAGAPNQPQHF. DNA of the CDR3: TGTGCCAGCAGTTACGCAGGGGCCCCAAATCAGCCCCAGCATTTT.

V and J are TRBV5-5 and TRBJ2-5; TRBD2 matches at 9 bases. The CDR3 has 15 amino acids. The germline gives CDR1 SGHKS, CDR2 YYEKEE (reference sequence). Trimming removed 5 bases from V and 4 bases from J; junction bases left unmatched: 9. The CDR3 DNA is TGTGCCAGCAGGCCCAGACGCGGGAGGGGAGAGACCCAGTACTTC. Translating it yields CASRPRRGRGETQYF.

This chain uses TRBV7-3 with TRBJ1-1, with D maybe TRBD1 (5 bases). V lost 2 bases and J lost 2, with 9 bases in between. This CDR3 spans 14 amino acids. The V gene's germline CDR1 is SGHTA and CDR2 FQGTGA. The CDR3: CASSLGGKNTEAFF. The CDR3 DNA follows: TGTGCCAGCAGCTTAGGGGGGAAAAACACTGAAGCTTTCTTT.

This chain links TRBV28 with TRBJ2-7; the match to TRBD1 covers 9 bases. V gave up 5 bases and J gave up 5 bases; unmatched junction bases: 10. The germline CDR1 and CDR2 sequences are MDHEN and SYDVKM. The length of the CDR3 is 15 residues. The CDR3 loop reads CASSRRDRDSDEQYF. The CDR3 DNA sequence: TGTGCCAGCAGTCGGCGGGACAGGGACTCGGACGAGCAGTACTTC.

The chain joins TRBV4-2 to TRBJ1-2; D might be TRBD1 (6 bases). V was clipped by 2 bases and J by 7 bases, with 14 bases between them. The length of the CDR3 is 14 residues. CDR1 is LGHNA and CDR2 is YNFKEQ in the germline V gene. CDR3 DNA sequence: TGTGCCAGCAGCCAAAACAGGGAAGACCTTGGCTACACCTTC. Translation: CASSQNREDLGYTF.

This clone showed up just a few times. This chain links TRBV27 with TRBJ2-7; 7 bases agree with TRBD1. The V gene end was trimmed by 3 bases and the J gene end by 3 bases; junction bases not matched to a gene: 2. The length of the CDR3 is 13 residues. The germline gives CDR1 MNHEY, CDR2 SMNVEV (reference sequence). DNA of the CDR3: TGTGCCAGCAGTTTCCGGACAGGCTACGAGCAGTACTTC. Its translation: CASSFRTGYEQYF.

The count of this clone is one. The chain couples TRBV27 to TRBJ1-1, with 10 bases identical to TRBD1. The CDR3 is made up of 14 amino acids. The germline CDR1 and CDR2 sequences are MNHEY and SMNVEV (reference sequence). Germline trimming cut 6 bases from V and 5 bases from J; bases unmatched to any gene: 6. The CDR3 sequence is CASRFGQGGTEAFF. In DNA form, the CDR3 reads TGTGCCAGCAGATTCGGACAGGGGGGAACTGAAGCTTTCTTT.

This clone appeared a few times. This chain links TRBV9 with TRBJ1-2, with 7 bases aligning to TRBD1. This CDR3 comprises 16 residues. The trim removed 3 bases at V and 4 bases at J, leaving 12 bases unmatched. Germline CDR1 is SGDLS and CDR2 is YYNGEE. This chain's CDR3 is CASSAGDRDWGYGYTF. The CDR3 nucleotides are TGTGCCAGCAGCGCCGGAGACAGGGATTGGGGCTATGGCTACACCTTC.

The chain joins TRBV5-5 to TRBJ2-7; 8 bases are a match to TRBD1. The CDR3 length is 16 residues. The germline V gene has CDR1 SGHKS and CDR2 YYEKEE (reference sequence). V dropped 0 bases and J dropped 0; count of bases not matched to a gene: 5. The CDR3: CASSLDQDRVSYEQYF. The CDR3 bases are TGTGCCAGCAGCTTGGATCAGGACAGGGTCTCCTACGAGCAGTACTTC.

The J gene is TRBJ2-7, the V gene TRBV5-6, with 11 positions matching TRBD2. Germline CDR1 SGHDT, CDR2 YYEEEE. The CDR3 is made up of 18 amino acids. V trimming: 7 bases; J trimming: 3 bases; junction bases outside the gene matches: 18. CDR3 loop: CASAPLAGGQSGCYEQYF. Written as DNA, the CDR3 is TGTGCCAGCGCGCCCTTAGCGGGAGGGCAAAGTGGATGCTACGAGCAGTACTTC.

The V and J genes are TRBV27 and TRBJ2-3, with 7 positions matching TRBD1. Trimming took 4 bases from V and 2 from J; bases not matched to a gene: 3. The CDR3 length is 14 residues. Germline V CDR1 and CDR2: MNHEY, SMNVEV (reference sequence). The CDR3 loop reads CASSYRGPTDTQYF. The CDR3 bases are TGTGCCAGCAGTTACAGGGGTCCCACAGATACGCAGTATTTT.

This chain joins TRBV27 and TRBJ2-7; D may be TRBD1 (7 bases). The germline CDR1 and CDR2 sequences are MNHEY and SMNVEV (reference sequence). With 4 bases removed from V and 2 bases from J, the gap between germline ends came to 15 bases. There are 15 residues in the CDR3. CDR3 sequence (DNA): TGTGCCAGCAGTTATAATGCGGGGACAGCCTACGAGCAGTACTTC. Translated, it gives CASSYNAGTAYEQYF.

This clone was seen just once. The chain is built from TRBV20-1 and TRBJ2-1, with D uncertain. Germline assignment: CDR1 DFQATT and CDR2 SNEGSKA (reference sequence). V was trimmed by 7 bases and J by 10 bases, leaving 5 bases between them. CDR3 length: 8 residues. CDR3 sequence reads: CSVPEQFF. CDR3 in DNA: TGCAGTGTCCCGGAGCAGTTCTTC.

This clone was picked up one time. The V and J genes are TRBV7-6 and TRBJ2-1; tentative D call: TRBD1 (5 bases). The V gene lost 5 bases and the J gene lost 8 bases, with 16 bases spanning the gap. The CDR3 is 14 amino acids. Germline V gene sequence: CDR1 SGHVS, CDR2 FNYEAQ. The CDR3 loop reads CASSLPGRADEQFF. CDR3 DNA: TGTGCCAGCAGCCTACCTGGCAGGGCGGATGAGCAGTTCTTC.